This T cell receptor (beta chain) derives from a study of T cell repertoires in cytomegalovirus infection (dated by TCRdb to the late 2010s). For context, the study as a whole: Donor HLA type was relevant to the analysis, as public TCR beta signatures indicated carriage of CMV infection together with the matching HLA type. Overall study outcomes, separate from this receptor: The ex vivo response was dominated by HLA-C-restricted CMV-specific TCR beta clonotypes, which also provided the single most frequent clonotype in two of eight donors. Cumulative frequency of public TCR beta family members discriminated carriers of CMV infection plus the relevant HLA type in this cohort and an independent approximately 370-donor cohort.

The CDR3 starts with the cysteine, ends with the phenylalanine, and has 14 residues. Just CDR3 DNA is preserved here, 42 bases in frame from base 1. The germline ends are 13 bases apart after V is trimmed by 1 base and J by 6 bases. In the germline V gene, CDR1 corresponds to SGHVS and CDR2 to FNYEAQ. The instrument given in TCRdb is Illumina HiSeq 1500. Starting from the raw public reads, TCRdb applied fastp trimming at Q25, assembled clones with MiXCR and retained in-frame beta chains. Entries that share a CDR3 protein sequence are merged under the most common genes and DNA. The sample table shows 350,000 to 550,000 distinct CDR3 sequences, and roughly a third are seen once. The ten biggest clones cover roughly an eighth of the sample. Notes on this clonotype: The antigen it binds to is not known. It has no much larger one-base neighbor in the sample; base qualities were not kept.

The TCR comes from a human donor in good health (CMV status not recorded). Some clones in this sample may be carry-over from other donors' samples. The sample taken for sequencing was PBMCs. The chain uses TRBV7-6 and TRBJ2-7; the D region possibly corresponds to TRBD1 (5 bases align). CDR3 reads: CASSLEGERGEQYF. The nucleotides are TGTGCCAGCAGCTTAGAAGGGGAACGCGGCGAGCAGTACTTC.